The rows below give T cell receptor beta chains drawn from one sample of a study of T cell changes during pregnancy in multiple sclerosis. Produced via immunoSEQ multiplex PCR; TCRdb's table is partial and in-frame only. The table lists 15,000 to 20,000 clones, around 89% of them singletons, with 1.3% in the top ten. The material was CD4+ T cells from peripheral blood mononuclear cells, obtained in the first trimester of pregnancy. The receptors here all came from a female donor in good health, enrolled as a control in a pregnancy study. CDR3s include the opening cysteine and the closing phenylalanine or tryptophan. Fields, in order: V gene, D gene, clone size, J gene, CDR3 protein, CDR3 DNA. D genes are given only for firm matches. Not all rows give a size; the values are once, few, many and, for expanded clones, a class.

>TRBV19|-|-|TRBJ2-2
CASSTRSGELFF
TGTGCCAGTAGCACCAGATCTGGGGAGCTGTTTTTT
>TRBV6-6|TRBD1|-|TRBJ1-2
CASSVGQGSFRDGYTF
TGTGCCAGCAGCGTGGGACAGGGCTCTTTCCGGGATGGCTACACCTTC
>TRBV6-6|-|-|TRBJ2-3
CASSYEAWTQYF
TGTGCCAGCAGTTACGAAGCTTGGACGCAGTATTTT
>TRBV27|TRBD2|-|TRBJ2-2
CASRNLAGGPSGELFF
TGTGCCAGCAGGAATCTAGCGGGAGGGCCTTCCGGGGAGCTGTTTTTT
>TRBV5-5|-|-|TRBJ2-3
CASSLRSTDTQYF
TGTGCCAGCAGCTTGCGTTCCACAGATACGCAGTATTTT
>TRBV12-5|-|-|TRBJ1-1
CASGLGQGPPYTEAFF
TGTGCTAGTGGTTTAGGGCAGGGGCCTCCATACACTGAAGCTTTCTTT
>TRBV13|TRBD2|-|TRBJ2-3
CASSWGGGTTDTQYF
TGTGCCAGCAGCTGGGGCGGGGGAACCACAGATACGCAGTATTTT
>TRBV2|TRBD2|-|TRBJ2-3
CASSLRAGETDTQYF
TGTGCCAGCAGCCTGCGGGCGGGGGAGACAGATACGCAGTATTTT
>TRBV15|-|-|TRBJ2-1
CATSRDFRENEQFF
TGTGCCACCAGCAGAGATTTCAGGGAAAATGAGCAGTTCTTC
>TRBV11-2|TRBD1|few|TRBJ1-6
CASSLQQQGTPLHF
TGTGCCAGCAGCTTACAACAACAGGGGACACCCCTCCACTTT
>TRBV5-1|-|-|TRBJ1-1
CASSLKDLNTEAFF
TGCGCCAGCAGCTTAAAGGACTTGAACACTGAAGCTTTCTTT
>TRBV30|TRBD1|-|TRBJ2-7
CAWTPKGADYEQYF
TGTGCCTGGACTCCCAAGGGGGCGGACTACGAGCAGTACTTC
>TRBV4-3|-|few|TRBJ1-2
CASSQEAQNYGYTF
TGCGCCAGCAGCCAAGAGGCACAGAACTATGGCTACACCTTC
>TRBV6-4|TRBD2|-|TRBJ2-2
CASSPTSGSTGELFF
TGTGCCAGCAGCCCGACTAGCGGGAGCACCGGGGAGCTGTTTTTT
>TRBV10-2|TRBD2|once|TRBJ2-1
CASSDSGATYNEQFF
TGCGCCAGCAGCGATAGCGGGGCTACCTACAATGAGCAGTTCTTC
>TRBV7-7|-|-|TRBJ2-1
CASSLGQTNEQFF
TGTGCTAGCAGCCTTGGACAGACCAATGAGCAGTTCTTC
>TRBV9|-|-|TRBJ2-1
CASSVRGDYNEQFF
TGTGCCAGCAGCGTGCGCGGGGACTACAATGAGCAGTTCTTC
>TRBV6-5|-|-|TRBJ2-2
CASSYSRENTGELFF
TGTGCCAGCAGTTACTCGCGGGAGAACACCGGGGAGCTGTTTTTT
>TRBV28|-|once|TRBJ2-7
CASSLKGGDGEQYF
TGTGCCAGCAGTTTAAAGGGGGGGGATGGCGAGCAGTACTTC
>TRBV7-2|-|few|TRBJ1-5
CASSSLNNQPQHF
TGTGCCAGCAGCTCCCTTAACAATCAGCCCCAGCATTTT
>TRBV19|-|once|TRBJ2-1
CASSAAHRAYRGEQFF
TGTGCCAGTAGCGCCGCCCACAGGGCCTATCGCGGTGAGCAGTTCTTC
>TRBV6-1|-|once|TRBJ2-1
CASALSYGLNEQFF
TGTGCCAGTGCGTTAAGTTATGGGCTCAATGAGCAGTTCTTC
>TRBV11-2|-|-|TRBJ2-5
CASSLPPPRGDGVGQYF
TGTGCCAGCAGCTTACCCCCGCCCAGGGGGGACGGAGTAGGCCAGTACTTC
>TRBV5-1|TRBD2|-|TRBJ2-2
CASSWVTSGSTGELFF
TGCGCCAGCAGCTGGGTTACTAGCGGTAGCACCGGGGAGCTGTTTTTT
>TRBV30|TRBD1|few|TRBJ1-1
CAWSATGKGKRTEAFF
TGTGCCTGGAGTGCGACAGGGAAGGGGAAGAGGACTGAAGCTTTCTTT
>TRBV4-3|-|-|TRBJ1-4
CASSELAGNEKLFF
TGCGCCAGCAGCGAACTCGCGGGGAATGAAAAACTGTTTTTT
>TRBV19|-|once|TRBJ1-5
CASSITGRVGNQPQHF
TGTGCCAGTAGTATTACAGGGAGGGTGGGCAATCAGCCCCAGCATTTT
>TRBV19|-|-|TRBJ1-1
CASSMYREAFF
TGTGCCAGTAGTATGTACAGAGAAGCTTTCTTT
>TRBV19|-|few|TRBJ2-7
CASSVVGDEQYF
TGTGCCAGTAGTGTCGTGGGCGACGAGCAGTACTTC
>TRBV30|TRBD1|-|TRBJ2-3
CAWKGQGAPDTQYF
TGTGCCTGGAAAGGACAGGGGGCCCCAGATACGCAGTATTTT
>TRBV29-1|-|-|TRBJ1-1
CRAGQVNTEAFF
TGCAGAGCGGGACAAGTGAACACTGAAGCTTTCTTT
>TRBV6-6|TRBD1|once|TRBJ2-5
CASSRDRGGETQYF
TGTGCCAGCAGTCGGGACAGGGGGGGGGAGACCCAGTACTTC
>TRBV7-9|TRBD1|medium-sized|TRBJ1-6
CASSPTGGNNSPLHF
TGTGCCAGCAGCCCTACAGGGGGGAATAATTCACCCCTCCACTTT
>TRBV18|TRBD1|-|TRBJ1-4
CASTGTAEKLFF
TGTGCCAGCACGGGGACAGCGGAGAAACTGTTTTTT
>TRBV28|TRBD1|-|TRBJ2-7
CASSRQGVAHEQYF
TGTGCCAGCAGTCGACAGGGCGTGGCTCACGAGCAGTACTTC
>TRBV7-2|-|-|TRBJ1-5
CASSLGGRGLSDNQPQHF
TGTGCCAGCAGCTTAGGTGGCCGGGGACTCAGTGACAATCAGCCCCAGCATTTT
>TRBV25-1|TRBD1|-|TRBJ1-1
CASSGRQGYTEAFF
TGTGCCAGCAGTGGGAGACAGGGCTACACTGAAGCTTTCTTT
>TRBV12-5|TRBD2|-|TRBJ2-1
CASGSGTSGGANNEQFF
TGTGCTAGTGGTTCCGGGACTAGCGGGGGGGCTAATAATGAGCAGTTCTTC
>TRBV19|-|-|TRBJ2-3
CASSRTDTQYF
TGTGCCAGTTCTCGCACAGATACGCAGTATTTT
>TRBV9|TRBD2|-|TRBJ2-1
CASSPRGGGGASGNEQFF
TGTGCCAGCAGCCCCCGCGGAGGCGGGGGGGCCTCGGGCAATGAGCAGTTCTTC
>TRBV9|TRBD1|-|TRBJ2-5
CASSVGDRGLETQYF
TGTGCCAGCAGCGTAGGGGACAGGGGGCTAGAGACCCAGTACTTC